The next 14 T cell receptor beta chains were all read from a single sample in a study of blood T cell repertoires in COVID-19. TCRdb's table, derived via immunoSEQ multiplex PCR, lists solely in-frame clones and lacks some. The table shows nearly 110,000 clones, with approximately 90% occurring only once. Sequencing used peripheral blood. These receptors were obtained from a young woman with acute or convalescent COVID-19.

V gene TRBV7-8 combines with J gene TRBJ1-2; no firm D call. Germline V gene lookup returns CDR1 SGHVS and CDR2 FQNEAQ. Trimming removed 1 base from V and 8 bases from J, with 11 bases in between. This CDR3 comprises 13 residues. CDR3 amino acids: CASSLERRAGYTF. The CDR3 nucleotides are TGTGCCAGCAGCTTAGAACGTCGTGCGGGCTACACCTTC.

CDR3 amino acids: CASSDSGLASSNEQFF. The CDR3 DNA follows: TGCGCCAGCAGTGACTCTGGACTAGCGTCGAGCAATGAGCAGTTCTTC. The rearrangement joins TRBV10-1 to TRBJ2-1; TRBD2 aligns across 9 bases. Germline CDR1 WNHNN, CDR2 SYGVQD (reference sequence). The ends lost 3 bases at V and 6 bases at J; junction bases unmatched: 9. The CDR3 length is 16 residues.

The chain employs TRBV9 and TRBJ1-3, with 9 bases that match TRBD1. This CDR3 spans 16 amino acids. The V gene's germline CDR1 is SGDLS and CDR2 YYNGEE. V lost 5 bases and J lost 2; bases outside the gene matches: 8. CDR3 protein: CASSATGGSTGNTIYF. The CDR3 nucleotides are TGTGCCAGCAGTGCAACAGGGGGCTCCACTGGAAACACCATATATTTT.

The CDR3 reads CASSLALDPRTGGYEQYF. The CDR3 DNA reads as TGTGCCAGCAGCTTAGCCCTTGACCCGAGGACAGGGGGTTACGAGCAGTACTTC. This chain connects TRBV7-8 to TRBJ2-7, with 10 bases fitting TRBD1. The CDR3 sequence is 18 residues long. Germline V gene lookup returns CDR1 SGHVS and CDR2 FQNEAQ. Unmatched junction bases numbered 12, after V lost 0 bases and J lost 4 bases.

The CDR3 here is CATSEGQAGQPQHF. CDR3 sequence (DNA): TGTGCCACCAGTGAGGGACAGGCAGGGCAGCCCCAGCATTTT. The chain recombines TRBV24-1 with TRBJ1-5; 8 nucleotides agree with TRBD1. Germline values: CDR1 KGHDR, CDR2 SFDVKD. The CDR3 is 14 amino acids. The V segment lost 4 bases and the J segment 7 bases; nucleotides outside the gene matches: 5.

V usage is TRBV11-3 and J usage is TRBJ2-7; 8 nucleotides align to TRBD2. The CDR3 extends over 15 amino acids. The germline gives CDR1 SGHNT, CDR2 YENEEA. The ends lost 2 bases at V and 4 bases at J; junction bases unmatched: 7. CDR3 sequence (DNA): TGTGCCAGCAGCTTATACGCGGGAGGTGCTTACGAGCAGTACTTC. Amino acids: CASSLYAGGAYEQYF.

In nucleotides, the CDR3 is TGCGCCAGCAGCGAAAGACAGGGGTTGAACACTGAAGCTTTCTTT. Translating it yields CASSERQGLNTEAFF. The gene calls are TRBV5-1 and TRBJ1-1; 8 bases fit TRBD1. Germline V CDR1 and CDR2: SGHRS, YFSETQ. V lost 4 bases and J lost 0; bases outside the gene matches: 5. The CDR3 has 15 amino acids.

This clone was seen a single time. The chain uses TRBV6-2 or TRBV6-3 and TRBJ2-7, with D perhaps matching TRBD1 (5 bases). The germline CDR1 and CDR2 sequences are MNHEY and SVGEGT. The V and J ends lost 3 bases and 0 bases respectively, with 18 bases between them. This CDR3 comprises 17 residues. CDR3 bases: TGTGCCAGCAGTTATTGGGGCTTATCCCAGAGCTCCTACGAGCAGTACTTC. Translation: CASSYWGLSQSSYEQYF.

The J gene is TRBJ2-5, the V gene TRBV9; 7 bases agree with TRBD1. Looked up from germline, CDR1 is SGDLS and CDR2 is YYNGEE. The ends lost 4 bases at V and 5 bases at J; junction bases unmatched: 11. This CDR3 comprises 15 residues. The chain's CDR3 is CASSTRQGFEETQYF. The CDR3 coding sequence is TGTGCCAGCAGCACCCGACAGGGTTTTGAGGAGACCCAGTACTTC. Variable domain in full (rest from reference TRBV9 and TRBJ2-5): DSGVTQTPKHLITATGQRVTLRCSPRSGDLSVYWYQQSLDQGLQFLIQYYNGEERAKGNILERFSAQQFPDLHSELNLSSLELGDSALYFCASSTRQGFEETQYFGPGTRLLVL.

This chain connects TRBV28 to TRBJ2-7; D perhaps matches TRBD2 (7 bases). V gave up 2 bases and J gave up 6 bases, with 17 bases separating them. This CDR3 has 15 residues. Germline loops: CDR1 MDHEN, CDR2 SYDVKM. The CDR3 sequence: CASSLGGGRGGEQYF. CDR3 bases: TGTGCCAGCAGTTTAGGGGGGGGCAGGGGCGGCGAGCAGTACTTC.

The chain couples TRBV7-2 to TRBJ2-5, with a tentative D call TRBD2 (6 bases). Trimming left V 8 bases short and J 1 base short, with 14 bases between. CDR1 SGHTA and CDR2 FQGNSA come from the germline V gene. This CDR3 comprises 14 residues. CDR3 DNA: TGTGCCAGCGCACCCCGGAGGGGCCAAGAGACCCAGTACTTC. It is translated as CASAPRRGQETQYF.

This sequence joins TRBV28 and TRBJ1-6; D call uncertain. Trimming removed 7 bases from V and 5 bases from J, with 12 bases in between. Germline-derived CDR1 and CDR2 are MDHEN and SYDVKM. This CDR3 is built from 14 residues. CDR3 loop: CASMFTTNNSPLHF. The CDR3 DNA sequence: TGTGCCAGCATGTTTACCACTAATAATTCACCCCTCCACTTT.

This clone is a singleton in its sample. The chain's CDR3 is CALGSSGANTGELFF. In DNA, the CDR3 is TGTGCCCTAGGGTCGAGCGGAGCGAACACCGGGGAGCTGTTTTTT. The chain recombines TRBV2 with TRBJ2-2; TRBD2 might be the D (5 bases). The CDR3 totals 15 residues. Germline values: CDR1 SNHLY, CDR2 FYNNEI. V was pared by 11 bases and J by 0 bases, with 16 bases between.

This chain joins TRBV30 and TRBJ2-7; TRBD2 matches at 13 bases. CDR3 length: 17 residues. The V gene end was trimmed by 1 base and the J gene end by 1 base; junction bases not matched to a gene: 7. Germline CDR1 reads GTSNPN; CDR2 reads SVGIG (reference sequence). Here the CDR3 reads CAWSDPGLAGNSYEQYF. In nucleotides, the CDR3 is TGTGCCTGGAGTGATCCGGGACTAGCGGGGAATTCCTACGAGCAGTACTTC.